The rows below give T cell receptor beta chains drawn from one sample of a study of T cell changes during pregnancy in multiple sclerosis. Here immunoSEQ multiplex PCR was the method, and the copy in TCRdb shows in-frame clones only, minus some. The table has over 90,000 clones, less than 95% seen once. Sample: peripheral blood, taken in the second trimester of pregnancy. Receptors originate from a female donor in good health, enrolled as a control in a pregnancy study. CDR3s include the opening cysteine and the closing phenylalanine or tryptophan. D genes are given only for firm matches. A clone size is listed for some rows: how often the clone was seen (once, few, many), or a class if it is expanded.

J gene: TRBJ2-6; D gene: NA; V gene: TRBV5-4; clone size: NA; CDR3 protein: CASSLGPGYRSGANVLTF; CDR3 DNA: TGTGCCAGCAGCTTGGGGCCAGGTTATCGCTCTGGGGCCAACGTCCTGACTTTC
J gene: TRBJ1-5; D gene: TRBD1; V gene: TRBV19; clone size: NA; CDR3 protein: CASHRGNNQPQHF; CDR3 DNA: TGTGCCAGTCACAGGGGGAACAATCAGCCCCAGCATTTT
J gene: TRBJ2-7; D gene: TRBD1; V gene: TRBV27; clone size: NA; CDR3 protein: CASRDRTYEQYF; CDR3 DNA: TGTGCCAGTCGGGACAGAACCTACGAGCAGTACTTC
J gene: TRBJ1-1; D gene: NA; V gene: TRBV18; clone size: NA; CDR3 protein: CASSPRTTNTEAFF; CDR3 DNA: TGTGCCAGCTCACCCCGGACAACGAACACTGAAGCTTTCTTT
J gene: TRBJ1-2; D gene: NA; V gene: TRBV5-1; clone size: NA; CDR3 protein: CASSLAYGRRAVGYTF; CDR3 DNA: TGCGCCAGCAGCTTGGCCTACGGTCGCAGGGCGGTAGGCTACACCTTC
J gene: TRBJ1-6; D gene: NA; V gene: TRBV6-1; clone size: NA; CDR3 protein: CASSEGHGVARFNSPLHF; CDR3 DNA: TGTGCCAGCAGTGAAGGTCATGGCGTAGCCCGGTTTAATTCACCCCTCCACTTT
J gene: TRBJ1-2; D gene: TRBD1; V gene: TRBV11-2; clone size: NA; CDR3 protein: CASSLVGTGGGGYTF; CDR3 DNA: TGTGCCAGCAGCTTAGTCGGGACAGGGGGAGGGGGCTACACCTTC
J gene: TRBJ2-5; D gene: NA; V gene: TRBV6-1; clone size: NA; CDR3 protein: CASSELNIQETQYF; CDR3 DNA: TGTGCCAGCAGTGAACTCAATATTCAGGAGACCCAGTACTTC
J gene: TRBJ1-1; D gene: TRBD1; V gene: TRBV11-3; clone size: few; CDR3 protein: CASSPGQANTEAFF; CDR3 DNA: TGTGCCAGCAGTCCCGGACAGGCGAACACTGAAGCTTTCTTT
J gene: TRBJ1-5; D gene: NA; V gene: TRBV6-1; clone size: NA; CDR3 protein: CATTRTGTQNQPQHF; CDR3 DNA: TGTGCCACAACAAGAACAGGGACGCAAAATCAGCCCCAGCATTTT
J gene: TRBJ2-5; D gene: NA; V gene: TRBV28; clone size: NA; CDR3 protein: CASSFVSGKETQYF; CDR3 DNA: TGTGCCAGCAGTTTCGTATCAGGGAAAGAGACCCAGTACTTC
J gene: TRBJ2-3; D gene: TRBD2; V gene: TRBV7-6; clone size: NA; CDR3 protein: CASSLAMTSWGGDTQYF; CDR3 DNA: TGTGCCAGCAGCTTAGCGATGACTAGCTGGGGAGGGGATACGCAGTATTTT
J gene: TRBJ1-2; D gene: TRBD1; V gene: TRBV28; clone size: NA; CDR3 protein: CASSLRTGYYGYTF; CDR3 DNA: TGTGCCAGCAGTTTGAGGACAGGGTACTATGGCTACACCTTC
J gene: TRBJ1-2; D gene: NA; V gene: TRBV5-1; clone size: NA; CDR3 protein: CASSSFGMQPGPSSRDGYTF; CDR3 DNA: TGCGCCAGCAGCTCATTTGGAATGCAGCCAGGGCCCTCATCGAGAGACGGCTACACCTTC
J gene: TRBJ1-1; D gene: TRBD1; V gene: TRBV5-4; clone size: NA; CDR3 protein: CASSLQGAVTEAFF; CDR3 DNA: TGTGCCAGCAGCTTGCAGGGGGCGGTTACTGAAGCTTTCTTT
J gene: TRBJ2-2; D gene: NA; V gene: TRBV6-4; clone size: NA; CDR3 protein: CASSDTPGTGELFF; CDR3 DNA: TGTGCCAGCAGTGACACACCAGGTACCGGGGAGCTGTTTTTT
J gene: TRBJ1-2; D gene: TRBD1; V gene: TRBV7-2; clone size: NA; CDR3 protein: CASSLRDRAYYGYTF; CDR3 DNA: TGTGCCAGCAGCTTAAGGGACAGGGCCTATTATGGCTACACCTTC
J gene: TRBJ2-3; D gene: NA; V gene: TRBV30; clone size: NA; CDR3 protein: CAWSFFLEGTDTQYF; CDR3 DNA: TGTGCCTGGAGTTTTTTCCTAGAGGGCACAGATACGCAGTATTTT
J gene: TRBJ2-1; D gene: TRBD2; V gene: TRBV4-2; clone size: NA; CDR3 protein: CASSPDASGGYNEQFF; CDR3 DNA: TGTGCCAGCAGCCCCGATGCCAGCGGGGGTTACAATGAGCAGTTCTTC
J gene: TRBJ1-2; D gene: NA; V gene: TRBV5-1; clone size: NA; CDR3 protein: CASSLAGTPSGYGYTF; CDR3 DNA: TGCGCCAGCAGCTTGGCTGGGACACCCTCGGGGTATGGCTACACCTTC
J gene: TRBJ2-1; D gene: NA; V gene: TRBV7-2; clone size: NA; CDR3 protein: CASSAGVSGLLGEQFF; CDR3 DNA: TGTGCCAGCAGCGCAGGAGTTAGCGGCCTACTTGGGGAGCAGTTCTTC
J gene: TRBJ1-2; D gene: NA; V gene: TRBV2; clone size: NA; CDR3 protein: CASTRQAAIDYGYTF; CDR3 DNA: TGTGCCAGCACTCGACAGGCTGCGATCGACTATGGCTACACCTTC